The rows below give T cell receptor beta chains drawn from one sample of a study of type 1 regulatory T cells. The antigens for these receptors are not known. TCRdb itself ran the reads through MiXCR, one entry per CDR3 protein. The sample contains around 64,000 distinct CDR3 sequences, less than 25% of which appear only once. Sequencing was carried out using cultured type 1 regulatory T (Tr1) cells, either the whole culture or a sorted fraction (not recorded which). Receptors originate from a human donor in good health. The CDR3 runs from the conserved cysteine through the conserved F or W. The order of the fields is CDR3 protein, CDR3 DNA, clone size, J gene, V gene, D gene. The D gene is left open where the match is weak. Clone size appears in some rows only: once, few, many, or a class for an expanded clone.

CDR3: CASSLDRGREEQFF; DNA: TGTGCCAGCAGCTTGGACAGGGGCCGGGAGGAGCAGTTCTTC; size: -; J: TRBJ2-1; V: TRBV7-2; D: TRBD1
CDR3: CSALGDRGEAFF; DNA: TGCAGTGCCCTGGGTGACAGGGGTGAAGCTTTCTTT; size: -; J: TRBJ1-1; V: TRBV20-1; D: TRBD1
CDR3: CASSLADGNTEAFF; DNA: TGCGCCAGCAGCTTGGCCGACGGGAACACTGAAGCTTTCTTT; size: many; J: TRBJ1-1; V: TRBV5-1; D: -
CDR3: CSAWTLGNSPLHF; DNA: TGCAGTGCTTGGACTCTAGGGAATTCACCCCTCCACTTT; size: few; J: TRBJ1-6; V: TRBV20-1; D: -
CDR3: CSAREGSLYGYTF; DNA: TGCAGTGCTAGAGAGGGAAGTTTGTATGGCTACACTTTC; size: few; J: TRBJ1-2; V: TRBV20-1; D: -
CDR3: CSMPGTGELFF; DNA: TGCAGCATGCCTGGCACCGGGGAGCTGTTTTTT; size: few; J: TRBJ2-2; V: TRBV29-1; D: -
CDR3: CASSRQGDSPLHF; DNA: TGTGCCAGCAGCCGACAGGGGGATTCACCCCTCCACTTT; size: once; J: TRBJ1-6; V: TRBV12-3/TRBV12-4; D: TRBD1
CDR3: CATAGTGGATQYF; DNA: TGTGCCACCGCCGGGACAGGAGGGGCTACGCAGTATTTT; size: once; J: TRBJ2-3; V: TRBV24-1; D: TRBD1
CDR3: CASSQNQETQYF; DNA: TGTGCCAGCAGTCAAAATCAAGAGACCCAGTACTTC; size: -; J: TRBJ2-5; V: TRBV27; D: -
CDR3: CASSLDGGGKEQYF; DNA: TGTGCCAGCAGCTTAGATGGGGGAGGGAAAGAGCAGTACTTC; size: many; J: TRBJ2-7; V: TRBV7-9; D: TRBD2
CDR3: CASSMTGPVYEQYF; DNA: TGTGCCAGCAGTATGACAGGTCCGGTATACGAGCAGTACTTC; size: many; J: TRBJ2-7; V: TRBV27; D: -
CDR3: CASSLDRGADTQYF; DNA: TGCGCCAGCAGCTTGGACAGGGGGGCAGATACGCAGTATTTT; size: -; J: TRBJ2-3; V: TRBV5-1; D: TRBD1
CDR3: CASSEGLADYTDTQYF; DNA: TGTGCCAGCAGTGAGGGACTAGCGGATTACACAGATACGCAGTATTTT; size: few; J: TRBJ2-3; V: TRBV6-6; D: TRBD2
CDR3: CAIRPTGDLYGYTF; DNA: TGTGCCATCAGACCGACAGGGGACCTCTATGGCTACACCTTC; size: -; J: TRBJ1-2; V: TRBV10-3; D: TRBD1
CDR3: CASSLGLAGGPVQETQYF; DNA: TGTGCTAGCAGCTTAGGACTAGCGGGAGGGCCAGTCCAAGAGACCCAGTACTTC; size: few; J: TRBJ2-5; V: TRBV7-7; D: TRBD2
CDR3: CSARRPGDGYTF; DNA: TGCAGTGCTAGACGCCCGGGGGATGGCTACACCTTC; size: few; J: TRBJ1-2; V: TRBV20-1; D: -
CDR3: CASALGGVTEAFF; DNA: TGTGCCAGCGCGCTCGGGGGGGTCACTGAAGCTTTCTTT; size: -; J: TRBJ1-1; V: TRBV7-2; D: -
CDR3: CASSLMTGFQETQYF; DNA: TGTGCCAGCAGCTTAATGACAGGGTTCCAAGAGACCCAGTACTTC; size: few; J: TRBJ2-5; V: TRBV7-3; D: TRBD1
CDR3: CSASRQGADGYTF; DNA: TGCAGTGCTAGTCGACAGGGGGCGGATGGCTACACCTTC; size: -; J: TRBJ1-2; V: TRBV20-1; D: TRBD1
CDR3: CASRGQGYNQPQHF; DNA: TGTGCCAGCAGGGGCCAGGGGTACAATCAGCCCCAGCATTTT; size: -; J: TRBJ1-5; V: TRBV6-5; D: -
CDR3: CSVTEGGELFF; DNA: TGCAGCGTAACCGAGGGCGGGGAGCTGTTTTTT; size: -; J: TRBJ2-2; V: TRBV29-1; D: -
CDR3: CATQARGSSYNEQFF; DNA: TGTGCCACCCAGGCCCGGGGGAGCTCCTACAATGAGCAGTTCTTC; size: -; J: TRBJ2-1; V: TRBV7-9; D: -
CDR3: CASSQELDSSTDTQYF; DNA: TGCGCCAGCAGCCAAGAACTGGACTCTAGCACAGATACGCAGTATTTT; size: few; J: TRBJ2-3; V: TRBV4-3; D: -
CDR3: CASKEPQHF; DNA: TGTGCCAGCAAGGAGCCCCAGCATTTT; size: -; J: TRBJ1-5; V: TRBV6-2/TRBV6-3; D: -
CDR3: CASSYRAMNTEAFF; DNA: TGTGCCAGCAGTTACAGGGCGATGAACACTGAAGCTTTCTTT; size: -; J: TRBJ1-1; V: TRBV12-3/TRBV12-4; D: -
CDR3: CASSHRTGGGEKLFF; DNA: TGTGCCAGCAGCCACCGGACAGGGGGAGGTGAAAAACTGTTTTTT; size: few; J: TRBJ1-4; V: TRBV3-1; D: TRBD1
CDR3: CASSLEGVWWTGGSGANVLTF; DNA: TGTGCCAGCAGTTTAGAGGGGGTTTGGTGGACAGGGGGCTCTGGGGCCAACGTCCTGACTTTC; size: many; J: TRBJ2-6; V: TRBV27; D: TRBD1
CDR3: CASSLGVGGYYGYTF; DNA: TGCGCCAGCAGCTTGGGAGTCGGCGGGTACTATGGCTACACCTTC; size: -; J: TRBJ1-2; V: TRBV5-1; D: -
CDR3: CSARVGDNEQFF; DNA: TGCAGTGCTAGAGTAGGTGACAATGAGCAGTTCTTC; size: -; J: TRBJ2-1; V: TRBV20-1; D: -
CDR3: CASESGQGYGYIF; DNA: TGTGCCAGCGAATCCGGACAGGGCTATGGCTACATCTTC; size: -; J: TRBJ1-2; V: TRBV10-3; D: TRBD1
CDR3: CASGDYSYTF; DNA: TGTGCCAGCGGGGACTATAGCTACACCTTC; size: -; J: TRBJ1-2; V: TRBV12-3/TRBV12-4; D: -
CDR3: CASSLGLAESTGELFF; DNA: TGTGCCAGCAGCTTGGGGCTAGCGGAGAGCACCGGGGAGCTGTTTTTT; size: many; J: TRBJ2-2; V: TRBV5-6; D: TRBD2
CDR3: CATSRETVLNEQFF; DNA: TGTGCCACCAGCAGGGAGACAGTTCTTAATGAGCAGTTCTTC; size: once; J: TRBJ2-1; V: TRBV15; D: -
CDR3: CASSYPSRGLGTEAFF; DNA: TGTGCCAGCAGTTATCCTTCCAGGGGTTTGGGTACTGAAGCTTTCTTT; size: -; J: TRBJ1-1; V: TRBV6-6; D: -
CDR3: CASSRGLVSYEQYF; DNA: TGTGCCAGCTCTCGAGGACTAGTTTCCTACGAGCAGTACTTC; size: -; J: TRBJ2-7; V: TRBV25-1; D: TRBD2
CDR3: CAISDTEAFF; DNA: TGTGCCATCAGTGACACTGAAGCTTTCTTT; size: few; J: TRBJ1-1; V: TRBV10-3; D: -
CDR3: CAWAFSGELFF; DNA: TGTGCCTGGGCGTTTTCCGGGGAGCTGTTTTTT; size: many; J: TRBJ2-2; V: TRBV30; D: -
CDR3: CASSLRWGDEQFF; DNA: TGTGCCAGCAGTTTAAGGTGGGGCGATGAGCAGTTCTTC; size: -; J: TRBJ2-1; V: TRBV12-3/TRBV12-4; D: -
CDR3: CASSLDRSNEQFF; DNA: TGCGCCAGCAGCTTGGACAGGAGCAATGAGCAGTTCTTC; size: few; J: TRBJ2-1; V: TRBV5-1; D: -
CDR3: CASTDGGGYNEQFF; DNA: TGTGCCAGCACTGACGGGGGCGGTTACAATGAGCAGTTCTTC; size: -; J: TRBJ2-1; V: TRBV2; D: -
CDR3: CASSADGGNQPQHF; DNA: TGTGCCAGCAGTGCGGACGGCGGCAATCAGCCCCAGCATTTT; size: few; J: TRBJ1-5; V: TRBV2; D: -
CDR3: CAASQLDTGELFF; DNA: TGTGCCGCATCACAGTTAGACACCGGGGAGCTGTTTTTT; size: few; J: TRBJ2-2; V: TRBV10-3; D: -